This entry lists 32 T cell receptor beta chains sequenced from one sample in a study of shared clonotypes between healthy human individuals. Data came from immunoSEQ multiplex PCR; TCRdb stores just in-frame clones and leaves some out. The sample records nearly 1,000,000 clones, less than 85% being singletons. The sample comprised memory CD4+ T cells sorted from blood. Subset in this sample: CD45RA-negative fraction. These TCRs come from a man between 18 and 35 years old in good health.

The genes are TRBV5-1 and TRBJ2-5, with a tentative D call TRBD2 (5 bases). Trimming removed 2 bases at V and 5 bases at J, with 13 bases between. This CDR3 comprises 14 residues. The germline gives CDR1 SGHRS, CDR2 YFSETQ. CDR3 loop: CASSFGSRGETQYF. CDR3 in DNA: TGCGCCAGCAGCTTCGGCAGCCGCGGGGAGACCCAGTACTTC.

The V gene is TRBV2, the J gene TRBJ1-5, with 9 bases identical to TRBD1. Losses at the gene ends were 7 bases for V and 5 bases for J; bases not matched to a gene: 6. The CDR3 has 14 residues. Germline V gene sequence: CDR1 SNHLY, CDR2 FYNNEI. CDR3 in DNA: TGTGCCAGCAATTATCGGACAGGGGATCAGCCCCAGCATTTT. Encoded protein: CASNYRTGDQPQHF.

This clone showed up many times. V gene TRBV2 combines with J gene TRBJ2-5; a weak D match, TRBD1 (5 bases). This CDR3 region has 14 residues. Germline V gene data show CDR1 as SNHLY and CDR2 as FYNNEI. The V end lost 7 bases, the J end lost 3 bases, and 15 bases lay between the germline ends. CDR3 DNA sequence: TGTGCCAGCAACTGGGGCAGTCCTAAAGAGACCCAGTACTTC. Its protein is CASNWGSPKETQYF.

The CDR3 sequence is CASSFLGPNTGELFF. CDR3 in DNA: TGTGCCAGCAGTTTTCTGGGACCCAACACCGGGGAGCTGTTTTTT. V is TRBV27 and J is TRBJ2-2; either TRBD1 or TRBD2 may fit D (5 bases each). Trimming took 3 bases from V and 2 from J, leaving 10 bases between them. Per the germline V gene, CDR1 is MNHEY and CDR2 is SMNVEV (reference sequence). CDR3 size: 15 residues.

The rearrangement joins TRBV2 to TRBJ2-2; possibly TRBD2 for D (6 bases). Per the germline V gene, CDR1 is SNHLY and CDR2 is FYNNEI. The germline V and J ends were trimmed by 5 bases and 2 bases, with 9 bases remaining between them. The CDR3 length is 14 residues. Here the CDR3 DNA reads TGTGCCAGCAGTCAGACTAGTAACACCGGGGAGCTGTTTTTT. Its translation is CASSQTSNTGELFF.

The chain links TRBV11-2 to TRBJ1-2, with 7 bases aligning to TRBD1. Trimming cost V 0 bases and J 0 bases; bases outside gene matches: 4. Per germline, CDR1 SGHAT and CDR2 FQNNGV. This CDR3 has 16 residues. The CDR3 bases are TGTGCCAGCAGCTTAGAGGGGGGACAGCCTAACTATGGCTACACCTTC. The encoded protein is CASSLEGGQPNYGYTF.

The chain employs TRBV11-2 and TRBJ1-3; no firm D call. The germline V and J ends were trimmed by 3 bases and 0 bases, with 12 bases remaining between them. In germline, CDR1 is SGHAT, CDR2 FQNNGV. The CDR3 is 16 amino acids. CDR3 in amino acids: CASSFGGTYSGNTIYF. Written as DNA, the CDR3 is TGTGCCAGCAGCTTCGGTGGCACATACTCTGGAAACACCATATATTTT.

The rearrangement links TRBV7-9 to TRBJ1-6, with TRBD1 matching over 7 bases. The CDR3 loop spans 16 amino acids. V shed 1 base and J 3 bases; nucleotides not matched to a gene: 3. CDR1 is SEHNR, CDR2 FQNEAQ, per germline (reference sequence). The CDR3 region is CASSLGAGGYNSPLHF. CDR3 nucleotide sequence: TGTGCCAGCAGCTTAGGGGCAGGGGGCTATAATTCACCCCTCCACTTT.

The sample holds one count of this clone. The CDR3 reads CASLPTGRTQETQYF. CDR3 bases: TGTGCCAGCCTCCCGACAGGGAGAACCCAAGAGACCCAGTACTTC. This sequence joins TRBV6-6 and TRBJ2-5; 7 nucleotides match TRBD1. The trim removed 8 bases at V and 1 base at J, leaving 10 bases unmatched. The CDR3 consists of 15 residues. Germline loops: CDR1 MNHNY, CDR2 SVGAGI (reference sequence).

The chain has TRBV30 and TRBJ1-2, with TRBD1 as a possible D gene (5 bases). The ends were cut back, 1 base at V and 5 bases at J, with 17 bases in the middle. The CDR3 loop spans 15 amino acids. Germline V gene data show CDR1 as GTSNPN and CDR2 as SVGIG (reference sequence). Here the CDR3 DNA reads TGTGCCTGGAGTGCGGGGGGACGGAGTGATTATGGCTACACCTTC. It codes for CAWSAGGRSDYGYTF.

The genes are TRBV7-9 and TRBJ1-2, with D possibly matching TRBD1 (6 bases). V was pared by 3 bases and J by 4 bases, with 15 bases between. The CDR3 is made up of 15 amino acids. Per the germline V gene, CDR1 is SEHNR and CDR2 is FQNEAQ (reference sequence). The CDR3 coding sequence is TGTGCCAGCAGCTTGGCCGGGGGCGAGGCCTATGGCTACACCTTC. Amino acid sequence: CASSLAGGEAYGYTF.

The CDR3 bases are TGTGCCTGGAGTGAAACCTACGAGCAGTACTTC. This translates into CAWSETYEQYF. The chain carries TRBV30 and TRBJ2-5; D not resolved. The DNA end is a closer match to TRBJ2-7, so the J assignment may be wrong. Germline CDR1 and CDR2: GTSNPN and SVGIG (reference sequence). There are 11 residues in the CDR3.

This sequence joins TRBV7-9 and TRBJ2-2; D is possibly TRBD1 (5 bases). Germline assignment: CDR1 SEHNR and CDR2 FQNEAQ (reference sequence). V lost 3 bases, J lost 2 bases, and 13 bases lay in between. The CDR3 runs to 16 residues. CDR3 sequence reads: CASSFFGAGNTGELFF. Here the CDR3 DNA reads TGTGCCAGCAGCTTTTTTGGGGCTGGCAACACCGGGGAGCTGTTTTTT.

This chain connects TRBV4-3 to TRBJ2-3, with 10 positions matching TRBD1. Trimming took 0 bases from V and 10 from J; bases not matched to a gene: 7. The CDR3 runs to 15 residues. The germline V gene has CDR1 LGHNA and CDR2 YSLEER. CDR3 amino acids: CASSQDPTGGLAQYF. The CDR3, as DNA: TGCGCCAGCAGCCAAGATCCGACAGGGGGCTTAGCGCAGTATTTT.

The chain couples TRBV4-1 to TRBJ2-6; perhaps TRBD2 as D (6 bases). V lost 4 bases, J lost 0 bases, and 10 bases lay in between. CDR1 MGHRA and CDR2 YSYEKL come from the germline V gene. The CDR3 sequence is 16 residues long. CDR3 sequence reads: CASSPGETSGANVLTF. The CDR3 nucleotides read TGCGCCAGCAGCCCGGGGGAGACCTCTGGGGCCAACGTCCTGACTTTC.

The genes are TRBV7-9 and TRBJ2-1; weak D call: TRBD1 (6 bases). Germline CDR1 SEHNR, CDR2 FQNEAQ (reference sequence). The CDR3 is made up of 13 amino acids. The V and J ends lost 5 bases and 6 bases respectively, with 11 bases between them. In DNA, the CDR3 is TGTGCCAGCAGCCCACAGGGAATCAATGAGCAGTTCTTC. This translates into CASSPQGINEQFF.

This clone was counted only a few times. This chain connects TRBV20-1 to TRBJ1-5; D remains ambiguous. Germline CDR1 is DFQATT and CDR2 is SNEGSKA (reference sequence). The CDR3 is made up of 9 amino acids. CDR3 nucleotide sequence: TGCAGGGGCAATCAGCCCCAGCATTTT. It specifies CRGNQPQHF.

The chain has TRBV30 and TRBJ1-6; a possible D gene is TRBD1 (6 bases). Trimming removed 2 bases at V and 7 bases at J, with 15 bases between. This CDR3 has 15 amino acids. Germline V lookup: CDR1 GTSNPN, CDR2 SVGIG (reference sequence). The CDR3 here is CAWSPGGLRNSPLHF. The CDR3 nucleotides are TGTGCCTGGAGTCCCGGGGGGCTAAGGAATTCACCCCTCCACTTT. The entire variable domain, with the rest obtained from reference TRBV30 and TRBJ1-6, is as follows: SQTIHQWPATLVQPVGSPLSLECTVEGTSNPNLYWYRQAAGRGLQLLFYSVGIGQISSEVPQNLSASRPQDRQFILSSKKLLLSDSGFYLCAWSPGGLRNSPLHFGNGTRLTVT.

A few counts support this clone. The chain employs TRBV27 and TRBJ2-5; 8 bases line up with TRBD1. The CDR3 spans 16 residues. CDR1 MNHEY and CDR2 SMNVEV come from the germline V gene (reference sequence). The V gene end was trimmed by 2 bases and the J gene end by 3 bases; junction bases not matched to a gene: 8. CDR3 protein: CASSLIRTGRKETQYF. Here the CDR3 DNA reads TGTGCCAGCAGTTTAATTAGGACAGGGCGCAAAGAGACCCAGTACTTC.

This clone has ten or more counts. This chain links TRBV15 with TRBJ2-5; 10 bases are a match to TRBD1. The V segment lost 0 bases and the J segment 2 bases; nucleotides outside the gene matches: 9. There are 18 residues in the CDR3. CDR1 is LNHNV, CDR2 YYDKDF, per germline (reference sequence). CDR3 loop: CATSRDWPGQGNQETQYF. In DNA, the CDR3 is TGTGCCACCAGCAGAGATTGGCCGGGACAGGGGAATCAAGAGACCCAGTACTTC. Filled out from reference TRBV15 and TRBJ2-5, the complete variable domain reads DAMVIQNPRYQVTQFGKPVTLSCSQTLNHNVMYWYQQKSSQAPKLLFHYYDKDFNNEADTPDNFQSRRPNTSFCFLDIRSPGLGDTAMYLCATSRDWPGQGNQETQYFGPGTRLLVL.

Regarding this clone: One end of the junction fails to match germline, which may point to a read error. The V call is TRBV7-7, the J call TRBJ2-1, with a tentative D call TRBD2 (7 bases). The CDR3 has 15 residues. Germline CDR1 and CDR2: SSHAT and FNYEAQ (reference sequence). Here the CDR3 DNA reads TGTGCTAGCAGCTTAGCCAGGGGAGGGTACAATGAGCAGTTCTTC. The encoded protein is CASSLARGGYNEQFF. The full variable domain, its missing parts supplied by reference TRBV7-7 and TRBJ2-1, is GAGVSQSPRYKVTKRGQDVTLRCDPISSHATLYWYQQALGQGPEFLTYFNYEAQPDKSGLPSDRFSAERPEGSISTLTIQRTEQRDSAMYRCASSLARGGYNEQFFGPGTRLTVL.

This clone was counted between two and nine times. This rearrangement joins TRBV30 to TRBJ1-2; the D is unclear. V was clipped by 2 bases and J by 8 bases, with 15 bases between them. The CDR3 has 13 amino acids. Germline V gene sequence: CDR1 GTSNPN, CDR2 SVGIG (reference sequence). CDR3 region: CAWSTQVDKGYTF. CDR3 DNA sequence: TGTGCCTGGAGTACGCAGGTGGATAAAGGCTACACCTTC.

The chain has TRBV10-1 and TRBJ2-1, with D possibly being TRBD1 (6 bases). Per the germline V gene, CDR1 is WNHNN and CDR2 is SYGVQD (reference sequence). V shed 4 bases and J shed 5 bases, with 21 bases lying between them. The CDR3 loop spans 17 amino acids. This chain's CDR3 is CASSVYRDGDPNNEQFF. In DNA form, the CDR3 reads TGCGCCAGCAGTGTTTACAGGGATGGGGACCCCAACAATGAGCAGTTCTTC.

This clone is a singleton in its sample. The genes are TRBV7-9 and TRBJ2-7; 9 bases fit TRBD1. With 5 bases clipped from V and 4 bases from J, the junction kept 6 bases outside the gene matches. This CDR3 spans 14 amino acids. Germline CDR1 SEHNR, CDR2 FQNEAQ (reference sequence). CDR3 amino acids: CASSRTGGVYEQYF. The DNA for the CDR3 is TGTGCCAGCAGCAGAACAGGGGGCGTTTACGAGCAGTACTTC. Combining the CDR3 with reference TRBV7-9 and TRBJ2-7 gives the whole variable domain DTGVSQNPRHKITKRGQNVTFRCDPISEHNRLYWYRQTLGQGPEFLTYFQNEAQLEKSRLLSDRFSAERPKGSFSTLEIQRTEQGDSAMYLCASSRTGGVYEQYFGPGTRLTVT.

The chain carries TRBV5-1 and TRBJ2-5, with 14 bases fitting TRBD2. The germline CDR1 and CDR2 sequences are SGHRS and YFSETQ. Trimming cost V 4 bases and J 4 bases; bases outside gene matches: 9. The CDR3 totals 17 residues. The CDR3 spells CASSPGLAGGGRETQYF. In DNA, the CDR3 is TGCGCCAGCAGCCCCGGACTAGCGGGAGGCGGGCGAGAGACCCAGTACTTC.

As DNA, the CDR3 is TGTGCCAGCAGTCTTCACTCGGGCCGCTACGAGCAGTACTTC. It yields the protein CASSLHSGRYEQYF. This chain connects TRBV6-5 to TRBJ2-7; the D is unclear. Germline CDR1 reads MNHEY; CDR2 reads SVGAGI. The CDR3 runs 14 residues. Between the trimmed V and J ends, which lost 5 bases and 3 bases, there was a span of 14 bases.

Here the CDR3 DNA reads TGTGCCAGCAGTTACTCTCGGGGCGAAAAACTGTTTTTT. Encoded protein: CASSYSRGEKLFF. V and J are TRBV6-5 and TRBJ1-4; tentative D call: TRBD1 (5 bases). The CDR3 spans 13 residues. V dropped 0 bases and J dropped 8 bases, with 7 bases sitting between them. Looked up from germline, CDR1 is MNHEY and CDR2 is SVGAGI.

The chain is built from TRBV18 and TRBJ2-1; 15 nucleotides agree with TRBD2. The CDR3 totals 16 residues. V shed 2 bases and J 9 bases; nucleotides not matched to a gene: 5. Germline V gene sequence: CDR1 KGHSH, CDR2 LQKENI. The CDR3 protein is CASSPSGLAGGTEQFF. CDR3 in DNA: TGTGCCAGCTCACCATCGGGACTAGCGGGAGGCACTGAGCAGTTCTTC.

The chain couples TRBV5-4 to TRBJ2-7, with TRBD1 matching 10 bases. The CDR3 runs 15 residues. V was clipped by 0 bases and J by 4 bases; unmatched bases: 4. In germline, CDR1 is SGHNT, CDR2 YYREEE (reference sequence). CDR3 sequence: CASSLAGGQGYEQYF. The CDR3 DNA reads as TGTGCCAGCAGCTTGGCCGGGGGACAGGGGTACGAGCAGTACTTC.

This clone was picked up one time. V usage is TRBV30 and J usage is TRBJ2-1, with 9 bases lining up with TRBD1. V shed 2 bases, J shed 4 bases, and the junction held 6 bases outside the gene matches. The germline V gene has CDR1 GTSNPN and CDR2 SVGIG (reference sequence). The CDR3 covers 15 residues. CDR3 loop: CAWSPDRGSYNEQFF. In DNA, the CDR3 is TGTGCCTGGAGTCCCGACAGGGGGTCTTACAATGAGCAGTTCTTC.

DNA for the CDR3: TGTGCCAGTAGTAGAGAAACAGGGGGCAGGACCCAGTACTTC. This codes for CASSRETGGRTQYF. The chain couples TRBV19 to TRBJ2-5; 9 nucleotides match TRBD1. The CDR3 is 14 residues long. The ends lost 4 bases at V and 7 bases at J; junction bases unmatched: 7. Germline V lookup: CDR1 LNHDA, CDR2 SQIVND (reference sequence).

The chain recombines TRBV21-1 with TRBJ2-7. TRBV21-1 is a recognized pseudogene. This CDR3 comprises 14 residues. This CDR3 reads CASSNSDPPYEQYF. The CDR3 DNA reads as TGTGCCAGCAGCAATAGTGACCCTCCCTACGAGCAGTACTTC.